Sequencing of this T cell receptor (beta chain) was carried out in a study of blood T cell repertoires in COVID-19. The CDR3 consists of 13 residues. Trimming at V came to 5 bases and at J to 6 bases, leaving 5 bases not matched to a gene. The data were produced by immunoSEQ multiplex PCR, yet TCRdb's version contains in-frame clones alone and is incomplete. Of under 75,000 clones in the sample, over 75% were seen once. Specimen: peripheral blood. The origin of this receptor is a woman aged 18 to 35 with acute or convalescent COVID-19. The V gene is TRBV12-3 or TRBV12-4, the J gene TRBJ1-2, with 8 bases identical to TRBD1. The CDR3 spells CASSPTTGDGYTF. The CDR3 DNA reads as TGTGCCAGCAGTCCCACGACAGGGGATGGCTACACCTTC.